Sequencing of this TCR beta chain was carried out in a study of vaccination effects on CD4 cells after COVID-19. Study summary: Participants got two doses of BNT162b2 or mRNA-1273 vaccine.

This clone has just one count. Its antigen is not identified. Libraries were prepared by immunoSEQ multiplex PCR; TCRdb keeps only in-frame clonotypes and omits some of them. The sample includes some 77,000 clones, approximately 70% seen only once; the top ten take less than 5%. Sequencing in the ViraFEST assay came after antigen-specific CD4+ T cells had been expanded with viral peptide pools, which were used to stimulate PBMC. Researchers isolated CD4+ T cells once around 11 days of culture had elapsed. Prior SARS-CoV-2 infection was absent in the vaccine recipients, as shown by negative nucleocapsid antibodies. After approximately 2 million PBMC were placed in each well, they were cultured with about 10 IU/ml IL-2 and approximately 9.4 ug/ml peptides. Cultures received IL-2 medium that replaced half the medium on days 3 and 7. The germline V gene has CDR1 KGHDR and CDR2 SFDVKD. The CDR3 totals 15 residues. Trimming cost V 6 bases and J 4 bases, with 15 bases left between them.

Study-wide points: In the late period after vaccination, infection- and vaccine-induced clones contracted markedly.

The sequence was obtained from a human donor who received a COVID-19 vaccine. Sample: CD4+ T cells from PBMCs cultured with HCoV-OC43 spike peptides, taken before COVID-19 vaccination. This sample's subset: HCoV-OC43 spike overlapping peptide pool stimulation. The chain joins TRBV24-1 to TRBJ1-5, with D possibly TRBD1 on 5 matching bases. The CDR3 loop reads CATSFPTAVNQPQHF. CDR3 in DNA: TGTGCCACCAGTTTTCCGACAGCCGTTAATCAGCCCCAGCATTTT.